Described below is a single T cell receptor beta chain sequence and its context. As for time point: persistent/refractory GD, antithyroid drugs over 5 years with positive TRAb. RNA from PBMCs was the source of the TCR library. CDR3 length: 14 residues. CDR1 and CDR2 (germline): SGHDN, FVKESK. Between the trimmed V and J ends, which lost 2 bases and 2 bases, there was a span of 10 bases. The data were obtained in a study of regulatory T cells in long-lasting Graves disease. According to the study, TCR beta libraries were built with iRepertoire HTBI primers and CDR3-region Arm-PCR. MiXCR was run by TCRdb on the multiplex PCR reads, yielding one entry per CDR3 protein. The sample contains about 400,000 distinct CDR3 sequences, 20% to 25% of which appear only once.

This sequence originates from a female donor with Graves disease. The source was peripheral blood mononuclear cells (PBMCs), collected when the disease was refractory, from a patient treated with antithyroid drugs. The V and J genes are TRBV14 and TRBJ2-7; maybe TRBD2 (7 bases). CDR3 in DNA: TGTGCCAGCAGCCAACAGGGGACTACCTACGAGCAGTACTTC. It yields the protein CASSQQGTTYEQYF.